The 19 T cell receptor beta chains in this list originate from one sample, sequenced in a study of tumor and adjacent non-tumor tissue in lung cancer. TCRbeta libraries were built with three rounds of nested PCR, modified from ARM-PCR. TCRdb fed the multiplex PCR reads into MiXCR, producing one record per CDR3 protein. Among some 100,000 distinct CDR3 sequences, approximately 60% were seen once, and the ten largest hold approximately 18%. RNA was extracted from bulk tissue without any cell sorting. The normal lung tissue was taken more than 3 cm from the tumor edge. The sample comprised distant non-tumor lung tissue. These receptors all come from a young man with non-small cell lung cancer.

Ten or more counts support this clonotype. The rearrangement links TRBV6-5 to TRBJ1-1; TRBD1 matches at 7 bases. V shed 2 bases and J 7 bases; nucleotides not matched to a gene: 7. The CDR3 has 14 residues. CDR1 and CDR2 from the germline V gene are MNHEY and SVGAGI. DNA of the CDR3: TGTGCCAGCAGTTACAACCGGGACAGCCTTGAAGCTTTCTTT. This codes for CASSYNRDSLEAFF.

A single count supports this clonotype. This may come from a read error, since a much larger clone is one base off. The missing conserved phenylalanine or tryptophan at the end of this CDR3 makes a read error likely. The J gene is TRBJ1-2, the V gene TRBV6-6, with 7 nucleotides matching TRBD1. The V gene's germline CDR1 is MNHNY and CDR2 SVGAGI (reference sequence). V trimming: 6 bases; J trimming: 3 bases; junction bases outside the gene matches: 13. This CDR3 region has 16 residues. As DNA, the CDR3 is TGTGCCAGCAGCCAAACGAGCAGGGGGGGCGACTATGGCTACACCCTC. It specifies CASSQTSRGGDYGYTL.

As concerns this clonotype: An end of the junction does not agree with germline; a read error may underlie this. The rearrangement links TRBV5-5 to TRBJ2-7; D is possibly TRBD1 or TRBD2 (6 bases each). The CDR3 loop spans 17 amino acids. Germline lookup yields CDR1 SGHKS and CDR2 YYEKEE (reference sequence). In DNA form, the CDR3 reads TGTACCAGCAGCCCCAACCCCTCCTCTAGGGGGGTCTACGAGCAGTACTTC. This translates into CTSSPNPSSRGVYEQYF.

Points on this clonotype: The junction does not match germline at one end; this may be a read error. This chain connects TRBV5-6 to TRBJ2-3, with D perhaps matching TRBD2 (5 bases). The germline V gene has CDR1 SGHDT and CDR2 YYEEEE. CDR3 length: 14 residues. In nucleotides, the CDR3 is TGTGCCAGCAGCTTGGTGGAGGTGGCAGATGCGCAGTATTTT. Translation: CASSLVEVADAQYF.

A remark on this clonotype: The CDR3 carries no conserved terminal phenylalanine or tryptophan, so it likely arises from a read error. V usage is TRBV20-1 and J usage is TRBJ2-7, with D tentatively TRBD1 (6 bases). Germline V gene sequence: CDR1 DFQATT, CDR2 SNEGSKA (reference sequence). This CDR3 is built from 11 residues. The CDR3 sequence is CSARDNYEQYL. The CDR3 bases are TGCAGCGCTAGGGACAACTACGAGCAGTACTTA.

A word on this clonotype: A much larger clone differs by one base, so this may be a read error. The rearrangement links TRBV4-1 to TRBJ1-5, with no clear D. Trimming shortened V by 0 bases and J by 5 bases, and 11 bases separated the two germline ends. The CDR3 extends over 15 amino acids. Germline-derived CDR1 and CDR2 are MGHRA and YSYEKL. The CDR3 here is CASSQERVTYQPQHF. The CDR3 region has the DNA TGCGCCAGCAGCCAAGAGCGAGTCACTTATCAGCCCCAGCATTTT.

As for this clonotype: One end of the junction does not line up with germline, which may come from a read error. The chain carries TRBV4-1 and TRBJ2-7; 7 bases fit TRBD1. The CDR3 totals 15 residues. Per germline, CDR1 MGHRA and CDR2 YSYEKL. CDR3 DNA: TGCGCCAGCGACCAAGACACAGGGGCATCCTACAAGCAGTACTTC. Its protein product is CASDQDTGASYKQYF.

As concerns this clonotype: This CDR3 fails to terminate in the conserved phenylalanine or tryptophan, so it likely reflects a read error. V and J are TRBV29-1 and TRBJ1-6; 7 nucleotides line up with TRBD1. Germline V gene data show CDR1 as SQVTM and CDR2 as ANQGSEA. The CDR3 has 14 amino acids. With 7 bases clipped from V and 7 bases from J, the junction kept 10 bases outside the gene matches. In DNA, the CDR3 is TGCAGCGCCATGACAGGGCAGACGAATTCACCCCTCCACCTT. Its protein is CSAMTGQTNSPLHL.

This clonotype was found once. Germline is not matched at one junction end, which may reflect a read error. V gene TRBV20-1 combines with J gene TRBJ2-3, with 8 nucleotides matching TRBD2. The CDR3 runs to 14 residues. The germline gives CDR1 DFQATT, CDR2 SNEGSKA (reference sequence). The chain's CDR3 is CTAVGGLALDTQYF. DNA of the CDR3: TGCACTGCTGTAGGCGGACTAGCTCTAGATACGCAGTATTTT.

This clonotype was observed a few times. Written as DNA, the CDR3 is TGTGCCAGCAGGGCAGGGTTGAACACTGAAGCTTTCTTT. It translates to CASRAGLNTEAFF. V and J are TRBV11-2 and TRBJ1-1; maybe TRBD1 (5 bases). V was trimmed by 6 bases and J by 0 bases, leaving 8 bases between them. Germline V gene sequence: CDR1 SGHAT, CDR2 FQNNGV. The CDR3 length is 13 residues.

This clonotype has ten or more counts. This chain joins TRBV24-1 and TRBJ2-1; 12 bases fit TRBD2. CDR3 length equals 16 residues. J gave up 4 bases and V 4 bases, and 4 bases lay outside the gene matches. CDR1 and CDR2 from the germline V gene are KGHDR and SFDVKD. This CDR3 reads CATSDAGTSGYNEQFF. CDR3 DNA sequence: TGTGCCACCAGTGACGCCGGGACTAGCGGGTACAATGAGCAGTTCTTC.

This chain links TRBV5-1 with TRBJ2-6; the D gene is possibly TRBD1 (5 bases). Per the germline V gene, CDR1 is SGHRS and CDR2 is YFSETQ. CDR3 length: 17 amino acids. Trimming cost V 4 bases and J 0 bases, with 14 bases left between them. CDR3 in amino acids: CASSASTGYSGANVLTF. The CDR3 bases are TGCGCCAGCAGCGCCAGTACAGGTTACTCTGGGGCCAACGTCCTGACTTTC.

With regard to this clonotype: The conserved final phenylalanine or tryptophan is absent from the CDR3, which likely points to a read error. This sequence joins TRBV11-2 and TRBJ2-1; perhaps TRBD2 as D (6 bases). The CDR3 has 16 residues. The V end lost 6 bases, the J end lost 7 bases, and 22 bases lay between the germline ends. Germline CDR1 SGHAT, CDR2 FQNNGV. CDR3 loop: CASRLGDFLLQNEQFY. CDR3 in DNA: TGTGCCAGCAGACTAGGGGACTTCCTGCTACAGAATGAGCAGTTCTAC.

V and J are TRBV19 and TRBJ2-5; 13 bases line up with TRBD2. V lost 4 bases, J lost 5 bases, and 13 bases stayed unmatched. Germline CDR1 and CDR2: LNHDA and SQIVND (reference sequence). The CDR3 loop spans 18 amino acids. In DNA, the CDR3 is TGTGCCAGTAGTACCCCCACCGGGACTAGCGGGACATATGAGACCCAGTACTTC. Translating it yields CASSTPTGTSGTYETQYF.

This clonotype turned up a few times. CDR3 nucleotides: TGTGCCAGCAGCTTCAAGACAGACCACTACGAGCAGTACTTC. It encodes CASSFKTDHYEQYF. The rearrangement links TRBV13 to TRBJ2-7, with D perhaps TRBD1 (5 bases). CDR1 and CDR2 from the germline V gene are PRHDT and FYEKMQ (reference sequence). The CDR3 has 14 residues. Trimming shortened V by 3 bases and J by 3 bases, and 12 bases separated the two germline ends.

With respect to this clonotype: At one end the junction does not follow the germline gene, possibly because of a read error. The chain is built from TRBV5-3 and TRBJ2-2, with 7 positions matching TRBD1. TRBV5-3 is an ORF; its function is uncertain. The length of the CDR3 is 17 residues. This chain's CDR3 is CARSPPSPGQLTGDLFF. CDR3 sequence (DNA): TGTGCCAGAAGCCCTCCTTCTCCGGGACAGTTGACCGGGGACCTGTTTTTT.

This clonotype was seen repeatedly, ten times or more. The rearrangement links TRBV20-1 to TRBJ1-5; TRBD1 matches at 8 bases. This CDR3 is built from 13 residues. In germline, CDR1 is DFQATT, CDR2 SNEGSKA (reference sequence). The ends lost 5 bases at V and 2 bases at J; junction bases unmatched: 2. The CDR3 loop reads CSAGQGRNQPQHF. The CDR3, as DNA: TGCAGTGCTGGACAGGGCCGCAATCAGCCCCAGCATTTT.

The V call is TRBV7-8, the J call TRBJ2-7, with D possibly being TRBD1 or TRBD2 (5 bases each). Trimming pared 2 bases from V and 5 bases from J, leaving 13 bases between. The CDR3 runs 14 residues. Germline CDR1 SGHVS, CDR2 FQNEAQ. CDR3 sequence: CASSLQPRGDEQYF. The CDR3 DNA is TGTGCCAGCAGCTTACAACCGAGGGGCGACGAGCAGTACTTC.

About this clonotype itself: This may arise from a read error, as a much more abundant clone is one base away. J is TRBJ2-7 and V is TRBV10-3; 11 bases line up with TRBD1. Trimming removed 10 bases from V and 5 bases from J; junction bases left unmatched: 7. This CDR3 comprises 13 residues. Germline V gene sequence: CDR1 ENHRY, CDR2 SYGVKD. The CDR3 reads CATKGQGVDEQYF. The CDR3 nucleotides are TGTGCCACCAAGGGACAGGGGGTGGACGAGCAGTACTTC.